Following are 8 T cell receptor beta chains from one sample sequenced in a study of blood T cell repertoires in COVID-19. TCRdb's copy holds only in-frame clones and misses some; the assay was immunoSEQ multiplex PCR. The table lists around 30,000 clones, around 87% of them singletons. Sample: peripheral blood. Receptors were obtained from a man in his fifties or sixties with active COVID-19.

V usage is TRBV7-2 and J usage is TRBJ2-2; TRBD1 matches at 7 bases. The CDR3 runs to 15 residues. CDR1 SGHTA and CDR2 FQGNSA come from the germline V gene. Unmatched junction bases numbered 7, after V lost 3 bases and J lost 6 bases. CDR3 in DNA: TGTGCCAGCAGCTTCGTTCAGGGGGTAGCCGGGGAGCTGTTTTTT. It translates to CASSFVQGVAGELFF.

The chain is built from TRBV19 and TRBJ1-6; 7 bases are shared with TRBD1. CDR1 is LNHDA and CDR2 is SQIVND in the germline V gene (reference sequence). This CDR3 has 16 residues. V lost 3 bases, J lost 10 bases, and 12 bases stayed unmatched. This CDR3 reads CASSIRGRSGSSPLHF. DNA of the CDR3: TGTGCCAGTAGTATCAGGGGGAGGTCAGGAAGCTCACCCCTCCACTTT.

The rearrangement joins TRBV3-1 (or the pseudogene TRBV3-2) to TRBJ2-3, with TRBD2 identical over 10 bases. This CDR3 region has 16 residues. Unmatched junction bases numbered 9, after V lost 8 bases and J lost 1 base. From germline, CDR1 is LGHDT and CDR2 YNNKEL (reference sequence). CDR3 in DNA: TGTGCCAGCGGTCTCTGGCTAGCGGGGGGCACAGATACGCAGTATTTT. This gives the protein CASGLWLAGGTDTQYF.

The V gene is TRBV27, the J gene TRBJ1-6; 7 bases line up with TRBD1. The germline CDR1 and CDR2 sequences are MNHEY and SMNVEV (reference sequence). This CDR3 has 14 amino acids. The J segment lost 5 bases and the V segment lost 6 bases, leaving 4 bases of the junction unmatched. For the CDR3, the DNA is TGTGCCAGCAGGATGACAGGGCATAATTCACCCCTCCACTTT. It yields the protein CASRMTGHNSPLHF.

The chain recombines TRBV5-1 with TRBJ1-1; possible D gene TRBD1, 5 bases. Trimming shortened V by 4 bases and J by 3 bases, and 10 bases separated the two germline ends. The CDR3 sequence is 13 residues long. Looked up from germline, CDR1 is SGHRS and CDR2 is YFSETQ. The CDR3 coding sequence is TGCGCCAGCAGCCAAGGGGCCGACACTGAAGCTTTCTTT. Translating it yields CASSQGADTEAFF.

This clone was observed a single time. The chain carries TRBV27 and TRBJ1-2; no reliable D call. CDR1 and CDR2 from the germline V gene are MNHEY and SMNVEV (reference sequence). V lost 3 bases, J lost 3 bases, and 8 bases lay in between. The CDR3 covers 13 residues. CDR3 region: CASSFMQDYGYTF. CDR3 DNA: TGTGCCAGCAGTTTCATGCAGGACTATGGCTACACCTTC.

The chain combines TRBV9 with TRBJ2-4; D might be TRBD2 (6 bases). CDR1 and CDR2 from the germline V gene are SGDLS and YYNGEE. The CDR3 length is 12 residues. V was trimmed by 3 bases and J by 5 bases, leaving 6 bases between them. CDR3 region: CASSAGENIQYF. For the CDR3, the DNA is TGTGCCAGCAGCGCGGGGGAAAACATTCAGTACTTC.

The chain recombines TRBV27 with TRBJ1-6; D not resolved. V was shortened by 5 bases and J by 10 bases, with 12 bases between the two germline ends. The germline gives CDR1 MNHEY, CDR2 SMNVEV (reference sequence). This CDR3 is 13 amino acids long. The CDR3 DNA is TGTGCCAGCAGTAGAGGCACTTCATCACCCCTCCACTTT. It specifies CASSRGTSSPLHF.